The rows below give T cell receptor beta chains drawn from one sample of a study of blood T cell repertoires in COVID-19. Profiled with immunoSEQ multiplex PCR; TCRdb holds only in-frame clones, not every one. The table has about 100,000 clones, 85% seen once. The sequenced material came from peripheral blood. The receptors were gathered from a woman between 65 and 79 years old with active or convalescent COVID-19. Both conserved end residues are part of each CDR3. D genes are given only for firm matches. Clone size is not always given. Where it is, it says once, few, many or a class for expanded clones.

NA TRBJ1-5 NA TRBV2 TGTGCCAGCAGCCAAGACAGTTGGGGCCAGCCCCAGCATTTT CASSQDSWGQPQHF
NA TRBJ1-1 TRBD1 TRBV5-1 TGCGCCAGCAGCTTGGGGACAGGGGTGGGGACTGAAGCTTTCTTT CASSLGTGVGTEAFF
few TRBJ2-2 NA TRBV2 TGTGCCAGCAGTGCTAGGGAGGCCACCGGGGAGCTGTTTTTT CASSAREATGELFF
NA TRBJ1-1 NA TRBV5-1 TGCGCCAGCAGCTGGGGGCCCGGCAACACTGAAGCTTTCTTT CASSWGPGNTEAFF
NA TRBJ1-2 NA TRBV10-3 TGTGCCATCAGATTGCAGGGGAACAACTATGGCTACACCTTC CAIRLQGNNYGYTF
NA TRBJ2-3 TRBD2 TRBV28 TGTGCCAGCAGTATGACTAGCGGGGGAAGAGATACGCAGTATTTT CASSMTSGGRDTQYF
NA TRBJ1-6 NA TRBV6-5 TGTGCCAGCAGTTCCCCGCCCGGTAATTCACCCCTCCACTTT CASSSPPGNSPLHF
NA TRBJ2-7 TRBD2 TRBV6-5 TGTGCCAGCAGTTACCTCGGGGGGGCCTACGAGCAGTACTTC CASSYLGGAYEQYF
NA TRBJ1-1 TRBD1 TRBV28 TGTGCCAGCAGTTTAAGGGGGCTGGGGAACACTGAAGCTTTCTTT CASSLRGLGNTEAFF
NA TRBJ1-2 TRBD1 TRBV27 TGTGCCAGCAGTCCGGACAGGGTTACCTATGGCTACACCTTC CASSPDRVTYGYTF
NA TRBJ2-1 TRBD2 TRBV5-1 TGCGCCAGCAGCTCACTAGCGGGGGCCGGGGAGCAGTTCTTC CASSSLAGAGEQFF
NA TRBJ2-1 TRBD1 TRBV19 TGTGCCAGTAGTCCCCGACAGGGCAGAAGGGAGCAGTTCTTC CASSPRQGRREQFF
NA TRBJ1-1 TRBD1 TRBV7-2 TGTGCCAGCAGCCTACCGGGACAGGGTTTAGCTTTCTTT CASSLPGQGLAFF
few TRBJ1-1 TRBD1 TRBV5-8 TGTGCCAGCAGCTTGGGAAACAGGGGGAACACTGAAGCTTTCTTT CASSLGNRGNTEAFF
NA TRBJ1-6 NA TRBV15 TGTGCCACCAGCAGAGTGGAAGGGGATTCACCCCTCCACTTT CATSRVEGDSPLHF
NA TRBJ2-7 NA TRBV6-5 TGTGCCAGCAGTTCCCCTTCACTCCCCAACGAGCAGTACTTC CASSSPSLPNEQYF
once TRBJ2-3 NA TRBV29-1 TGCAGCGTTGACAGAGAAGACTCTAGCACAGATACGCAGTATTTT CSVDREDSSTDTQYF
NA TRBJ1-3 TRBD1 TRBV7-3 TGTGCCAGCAGCTCGGGACAGCCTGGAGGAGACACCATATATTTT CASSSGQPGGDTIYF
NA TRBJ2-7 TRBD1 TRBV24-1 TGTGCCACCAGTGACCCGGGACAGGGGTACGAGCAGTACTTC CATSDPGQGYEQYF
NA TRBJ2-7 TRBD2 TRBV10-3 TGTGCCATCAGTGAGGGACTAGCGGTCTACGAGCAGTACTTC CAISEGLAVYEQYF
NA TRBJ2-2 TRBD2 TRBV29-1 TGCAGCGTTGGGAGTAGCGGGGGAACCGGGGAGCTGTTTTTT CSVGSSGGTGELFF
NA TRBJ2-1 NA TRBV11-1 TGTGCCAGCAGCCCCCCTAAGGGGGATGAGCAGTTCTTC CASSPPKGDEQFF
NA TRBJ2-7 TRBD2 TRBV18 TGTGCCAGCTCACAAGGACTAGCGATCGAGCAGTACTTC CASSQGLAIEQYF
NA TRBJ1-4 NA TRBV7-8 TGTGCCAGCAGCTGGAGGGTGCGCACTAATGAAAAACTGTTTTTT CASSWRVRTNEKLFF
NA TRBJ2-5 TRBD1 TRBV30 TGTGCCTCGGTTCGGACAGGGAGTCTGGAGACCCAGTACTTC CASVRTGSLETQYF
NA TRBJ2-7 TRBD1 TRBV7-2 TGTGCCAGCAGCTTAGTTTGGACAGGGAGCTTCCACGAGCAGTACTTC CASSLVWTGSFHEQYF
NA TRBJ1-2 TRBD1 TRBV30 TGTGCCTGGATCCATCCGGGACAGGGGGCGCGCGGCTACACCTTC CAWIHPGQGARGYTF
NA TRBJ2-5 NA TRBV12-5 TGTGCTAGTGGTTCCCCACTCCTGGCGGGATTTGAGACCCAGTACTTC CASGSPLLAGFETQYF
NA TRBJ1-1 NA TRBV4-3 TGCGCCAGCAGCCATCAGGGGAACACTGAAGCTTTCTTT CASSHQGNTEAFF
NA TRBJ2-7 TRBD2 TRBV7-8 TGTGCCAGCAGCTTACAGGGACTAGCGGGTGGCGAGCAGTACTTC CASSLQGLAGGEQYF
NA TRBJ2-4 TRBD2 TRBV11-3 TGTGCCAGCAGCTTCGCCTCTAGCGGGGGGTCATACATTCAGTACTTC CASSFASSGGSYIQYF
NA TRBJ1-5 NA TRBV7-8 TGTGCCAGCAGCTTACAGGGTTCGGGCAATCAGCCCCAGCATTTT CASSLQGSGNQPQHF
NA TRBJ1-2 TRBD1 TRBV6-5 TGTGCCATTTCCCCGGCAGGGGGCGCATATGGCTACACCTTC CAISPAGGAYGYTF
NA TRBJ1-6 NA TRBV10-3 TGTGCCATCAGTGAGTCAGGGGTCAACTCACCCCTCCACTTT CAISESGVNSPLHF
NA TRBJ1-6 TRBD1 TRBV5-4 TGTGCCAGCAGGCGGGACAGGGGGCCCCGGGGGTCACCCCTCCACTTT CASRRDRGPRGSPLHF
NA TRBJ2-3 TRBD2 TRBV27 TGTGCCAGCAGACTAACTGCCGGGACTAGCGGGGGGCCGACAGATACGCAGTATTTT CASRLTAGTSGGPTDTQYF
NA TRBJ2-1 NA TRBV19 TGTGCCAGTAGCCCCCCAGGGAAAAATGAGCAGTTCTTC CASSPPGKNEQFF
NA TRBJ1-1 TRBD1 TRBV7-9 TGTGCCAGCAGTAAAGGACAGGTGAACACTGAAGCTTTCTTT CASSKGQVNTEAFF
NA TRBJ2-1 TRBD2 TRBV5-1 TGCGCCAGCAGCTTGGCCGGGGGGGTCAAGCAGAATGAGCAGTTCTTC CASSLAGGVKQNEQFF
NA TRBJ1-6 TRBD1 TRBV4-3 TGCGCCAGCAGCCAAGAAACTCTCCGGACAGGGAATGGCTCACCCCTCCACTTT CASSQETLRTGNGSPLHF
NA TRBJ2-5 NA TRBV6-2/TRBV6-3 TGTGCCAGCAGTTCGTCGGGAGTTGAGACCCAGTACTTC CASSSSGVETQYF
NA TRBJ1-2 NA TRBV12-3/TRBV12-4 TGTGCCAGCAGTTTCAAGGGAGACGGCTACACCTTC CASSFKGDGYTF
NA TRBJ2-7 TRBD1 TRBV2 TGTGCCAGCAGTCCTACACAGGGGGTAGGGTACTTC CASSPTQGVGYF
once TRBJ2-1 TRBD2 TRBV7-2 TGTGCCAGCAGCTCCGTTGCGGCTAGCGGGAGTGTTGAGCAGTTCTTC CASSSVAASGSVEQFF
NA TRBJ1-5 NA TRBV2 TGTGCCAGCAGTGATGATTCAGGGAGCAATCAGCCCCAGCATTTT CASSDDSGSNQPQHF
NA TRBJ2-5 TRBD2 TRBV9 TGTGCCAGCAGCGGGTCGGGAGGCCCAGAGACCCAGTACTTC CASSGSGGPETQYF
NA TRBJ2-7 NA TRBV5-1 TGCGCCAGCAGCTCGCAGGGGATCAACGAGCAGTACTTC CASSSQGINEQYF
NA TRBJ2-7 TRBD2 TRBV3-1/TRBV3-2 TGTGCCAGCAGCCAAGGGACTAGCGGGAGCGAGCAGTACTTC CASSQGTSGSEQYF
few TRBJ1-1 NA TRBV27 TGTGCCAGCAGTTTGAACAGGAACACTGAAGCTTTCTTT CASSLNRNTEAFF
NA TRBJ1-6 TRBD1 TRBV5-5 TGTGCCAGCAGCTTGTCTCCAGGGGGGTCCTATAATTCACCCCTCCACTTT CASSLSPGGSYNSPLHF
NA TRBJ2-5 NA TRBV4-3 TGCGCCAGCAGCCAAGGACTTGGGGAGACCCAGTACTTC CASSQGLGETQYF
NA TRBJ1-2 TRBD1 TRBV6-5 TGTGCCAGCAAACTATTAATAACAGGGGGCTATGGCTACACCTTC CASKLLITGGYGYTF
few TRBJ2-1 TRBD1 TRBV28 TGTGCCAGCAGTTCTAGACAGGGGGCTTTCTACAATGAGCAGTTCTTC CASSSRQGAFYNEQFF
NA TRBJ2-7 TRBD2 TRBV6-6 TGTGCCAGCGCCGACAGGGTCGGTAGCGGGAGGCACGAGCAGTACTTC CASADRVGSGRHEQYF
NA TRBJ2-3 NA TRBV30 TGTGCCTGTCGCCGGGGGGCTCTCACAGATACGCAGTATTTT CACRRGALTDTQYF